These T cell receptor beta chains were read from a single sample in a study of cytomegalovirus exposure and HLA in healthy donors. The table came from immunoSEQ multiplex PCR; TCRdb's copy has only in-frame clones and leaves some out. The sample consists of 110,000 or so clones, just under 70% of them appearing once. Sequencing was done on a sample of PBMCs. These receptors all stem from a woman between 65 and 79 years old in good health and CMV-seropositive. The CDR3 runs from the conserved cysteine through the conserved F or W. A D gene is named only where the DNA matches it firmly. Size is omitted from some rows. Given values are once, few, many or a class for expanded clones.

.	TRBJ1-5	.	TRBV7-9	CASSLTNQPQHF	TGTGCCAGCAGCCTAACTAATCAGCCCCAGCATTTT
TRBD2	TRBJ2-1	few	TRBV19	CASSPMLAGEGFEQFF	TGTGCCAGTAGCCCCATGCTAGCGGGGGAAGGATTTGAGCAGTTCTTC
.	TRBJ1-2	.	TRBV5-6	CASSLGMMAQNYGYTF	TGTGCCAGCAGCTTGGGTATGATGGCACAGAACTATGGCTACACCTTC
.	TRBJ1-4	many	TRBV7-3	CASSFREKLFF	TGTGCCAGCAGCTTTCGGGAAAAACTGTTTTTT
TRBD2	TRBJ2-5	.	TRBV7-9	CASSSANFGTSGQETQYF	TGTGCCAGCAGCTCAGCAAACTTCGGGACTAGCGGGCAAGAGACCCAGTACTTC
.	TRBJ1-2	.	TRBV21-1	CASTQEPRGYTF	TGTGCCAGCACCCAGGAACCCCGAGGCTACACCTTC
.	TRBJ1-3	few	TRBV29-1	CSVEAGSGNTIYF	TGCAGCGTCGAGGCGGGATCTGGAAACACCATATATTTT
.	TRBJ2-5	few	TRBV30	CAWSVGTGETQYF	TGTGCCTGGAGTGTTGGTACCGGAGAGACCCAGTACTTC
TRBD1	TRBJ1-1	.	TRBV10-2	CASSDGTGRSEAFF	TGCGCCAGCAGTGATGGGACAGGGCGATCTGAAGCTTTCTTT
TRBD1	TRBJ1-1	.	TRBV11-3	CASSFTGGTEAFF	TGTGCCAGCAGCTTTACAGGGGGCACTGAAGCTTTCTTT
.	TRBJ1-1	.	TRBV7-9	CASSLTTVNTEAFF	TGTGCCAGCAGCTTAACGACAGTGAACACTGAAGCTTTCTTT
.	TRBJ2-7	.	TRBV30	CAWSWAVPGEQYF	TGTGCCTGGAGCTGGGCAGTGCCGGGGGAGCAGTACTTC
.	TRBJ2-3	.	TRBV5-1	CASSLGGQSTDTQYF	TGCGCCAGCAGCTTGGGGGGGCAGAGCACAGATACGCAGTATTTT
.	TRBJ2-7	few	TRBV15	CATSRDTTGRSYEQYF	TGTGCCACCAGCAGAGATACGACTGGGAGGTCCTACGAGCAGTACTTC
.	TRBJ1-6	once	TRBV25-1	CASSATAGGDSPLHF	TGTGCCAGCAGTGCCACGGCGGGCGGGGATTCACCCCTCCACTTT
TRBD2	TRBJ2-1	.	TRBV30	CAWSVQVISGFYNEQFF	TGTGCCTGGAGTGTACAAGTAATTAGCGGGTTTTACAATGAGCAGTTCTTC
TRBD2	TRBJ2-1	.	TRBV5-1	CACGLAGFSYNEQFF	TGCGCCTGTGGACTAGCGGGGTTCTCCTACAATGAGCAGTTCTTC
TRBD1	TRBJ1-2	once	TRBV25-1	CASSLGTGAGGYTF	TGTGCCAGCAGTTTAGGGACAGGGGCTGGAGGCTACACCTTC
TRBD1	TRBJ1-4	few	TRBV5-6	CASSYDRARGEKLFF	TGTGCCAGCAGTTACGACAGGGCCAGGGGGGAAAAACTGTTTTTT
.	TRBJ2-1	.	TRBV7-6	CASSLGQYNEQFF	TGTGCCAGCAGCTTGGGGCAGTACAATGAGCAGTTCTTC
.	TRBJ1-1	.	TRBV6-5	CASSQDRRNTEAFF	TGTGCCAGCAGTCAGGACAGACGTAACACTGAAGCTTTCTTT
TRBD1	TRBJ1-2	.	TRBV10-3	CAISVGGQTSYGYTF	TGTGCCATCAGTGTGGGGGGACAGACCTCCTATGGCTACACCTTC
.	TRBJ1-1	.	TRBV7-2	CASSFLGHENTEAFF	TGTGCCAGCAGCTTCCTGGGACATGAGAACACTGAAGCTTTCTTT
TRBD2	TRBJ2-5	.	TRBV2	CASSSLAGGGETQYF	TGTGCCAGCAGTAGCTTAGCGGGGGGCGGGGAGACCCAGTACTTC
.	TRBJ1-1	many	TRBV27	CASSSTGLNTEAFF	TGTGCCAGCAGTTCTACAGGATTGAACACTGAAGCTTTCTTT
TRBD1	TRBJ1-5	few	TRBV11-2	CASSGTPTGDSNQPQHF	TGTGCCAGCAGCGGAACCCCGACAGGGGATAGCAATCAGCCCCAGCATTTT
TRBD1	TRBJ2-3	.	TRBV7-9	CASSLTGGADTQYF	TGTGCCAGCAGCCTTACAGGGGGCGCAGATACGCAGTATTTT
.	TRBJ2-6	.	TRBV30	CAWDSSSGANVLTF	TGTGCCTGGGACAGTTCCTCTGGGGCCAACGTCCTGACTTTC
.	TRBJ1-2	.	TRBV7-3	CASSLTSDSPYGYTF	TGTGCCAGCAGCTTAACGTCGGACAGCCCCTATGGCTACACCTTC
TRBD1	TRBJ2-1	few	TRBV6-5	CASSYSPLTGDNEQFF	TGTGCCAGCAGTTACTCTCCCTTGACAGGGGACAATGAGCAGTTCTTC
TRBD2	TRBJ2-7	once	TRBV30	CAWSGGDGGAYEQYF	TGTGCCTGGAGTGGAGGGGACGGGGGGGCCTACGAGCAGTACTTC
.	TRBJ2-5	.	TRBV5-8	CASSTKTGQETQYF	TGTGCCAGCAGCACAAAAACAGGTCAAGAGACCCAGTACTTC
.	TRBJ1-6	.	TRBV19	CASSIDPRALHF	TGTGCCAGTAGTATTGACCCGAGGGCCCTCCACTTT
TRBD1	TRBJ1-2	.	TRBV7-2	CASSLQQGNYGYTF	TGTGCCAGCAGCTTGCAACAGGGGAACTATGGCTACACCTTC
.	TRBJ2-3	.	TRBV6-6	CASSVLLDTQYF	TGTGCCAGCAGCGTTCTATTAGATACGCAGTATTTT
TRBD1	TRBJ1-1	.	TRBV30	CAWSAQGTGNTEAFF	TGTGCCTGGAGTGCACAGGGGACAGGGAACACTGAAGCTTTCTTT
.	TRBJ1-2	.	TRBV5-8	CASSLRQVSGYTF	TGTGCCAGCAGCTTGAGGCAGGTCTCTGGCTACACCTTC
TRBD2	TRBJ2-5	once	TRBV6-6	CASRPSGVQETQYF	TGTGCCAGCAGGCCTAGCGGGGTTCAAGAGACCCAGTACTTC
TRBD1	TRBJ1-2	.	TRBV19	CASSGPGGLSSYTF	TGTGCCAGTAGTGGGCCAGGGGGCCTATCTAGCTACACCTTC
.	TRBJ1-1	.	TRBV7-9	CASSFGYRGNTEAFF	TGTGCCAGCAGCTTCGGCTATCGGGGGAACACTGAAGCTTTCTTT
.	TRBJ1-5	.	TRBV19	CASSIWQDSNQPQHF	TGTGCCAGTAGTATTTGGCAGGATAGCAATCAGCCCCAGCATTTT
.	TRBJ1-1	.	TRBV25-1	CASLKAGNTEAFF	TGTGCCAGCCTTAAGGCGGGGAACACTGAAGCTTTCTTT
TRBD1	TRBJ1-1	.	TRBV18	CASSRDRDSYNTEAFF	TGTGCCAGCTCACGGGACAGGGATAGCTATAACACTGAAGCTTTCTTT